Only a few counts were recorded for the clone carrying this TCR beta chain. The target antigen is unknown. V was clipped by 1 base and J by 0 bases, with 16 bases between them. The CDR3 loop spans 17 amino acids. The germline V gene encodes CDR1 LGHDT and CDR2 YNNKEL (reference sequence). Healthy Caucasians were all of the donors. Template switching added a universal primer site; cDNA carried unique molecular identifiers. TCRdb redid the calling of the 5' RACE reads with MiXCR, one entry per CDR3 protein. The sample carries about 1.7 million distinct CDR3 sequences, around 29% recorded once. This specimen comes from a study of identical twins. General study findings and limits: Invariant T cells like MAIT and iNKT could partly confound the zero-insertion analyses.

Sample: cord blood. This TCR was recovered from a newborn girl in good health. V is TRBV3-1 and J is TRBJ2-7; D ambiguous. The CDR3 loop reads CASSQGVGRTSSYEQYF. In DNA form, the CDR3 reads TGTGCCAGCAGCCAAGGAGTCGGCAGGACCAGCTCCTACGAGCAGTACTTC.